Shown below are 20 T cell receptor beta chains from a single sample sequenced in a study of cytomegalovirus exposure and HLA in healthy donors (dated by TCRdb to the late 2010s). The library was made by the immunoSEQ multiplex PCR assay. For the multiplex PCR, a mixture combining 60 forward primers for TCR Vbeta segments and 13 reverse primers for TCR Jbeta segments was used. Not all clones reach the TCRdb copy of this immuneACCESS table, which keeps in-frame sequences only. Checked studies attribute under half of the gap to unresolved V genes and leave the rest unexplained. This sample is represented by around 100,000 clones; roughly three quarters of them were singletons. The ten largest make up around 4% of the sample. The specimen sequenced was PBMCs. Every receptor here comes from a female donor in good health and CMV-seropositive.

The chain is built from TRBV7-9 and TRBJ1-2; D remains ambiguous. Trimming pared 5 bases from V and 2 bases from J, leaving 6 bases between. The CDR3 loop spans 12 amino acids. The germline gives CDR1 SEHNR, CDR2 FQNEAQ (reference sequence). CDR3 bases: TGTGCCAGCAGCGGCGGAAACTATGGCTACACCTTC. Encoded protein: CASSGGNYGYTF.

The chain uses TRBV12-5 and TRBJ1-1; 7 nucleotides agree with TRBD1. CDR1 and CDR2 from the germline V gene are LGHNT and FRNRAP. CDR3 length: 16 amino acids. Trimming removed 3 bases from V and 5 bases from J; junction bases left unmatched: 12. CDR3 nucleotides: TGTGCTAGTGGTTTACCCCGGACAGGATTTCGTACTGAAGCTTTCTTT. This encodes CASGLPRTGFRTEAFF.

CDR3 residues: CASTRAGEGDEQFF. As DNA, the CDR3 is TGCGCCAGCACCCGGGCGGGCGAGGGCGATGAGCAGTTCTTC. The V gene is TRBV5-1, the J gene TRBJ2-1; possible D gene TRBD2, 5 bases. The CDR3 is made up of 14 amino acids. Germline CDR1 and CDR2: SGHRS and YFSETQ. V was cut by 6 bases and J by 8 bases, with 18 bases left in between.

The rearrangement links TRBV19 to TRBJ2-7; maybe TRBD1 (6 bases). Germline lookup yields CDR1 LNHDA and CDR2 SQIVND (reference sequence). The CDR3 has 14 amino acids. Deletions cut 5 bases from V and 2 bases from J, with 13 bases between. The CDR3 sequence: CASSPGQFPYEQYF. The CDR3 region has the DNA TGTGCCAGTAGTCCCGGACAGTTCCCCTACGAGCAGTACTTC. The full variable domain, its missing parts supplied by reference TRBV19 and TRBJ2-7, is DGGITQSPKYLFRKEGQNVTLSCEQNLNHDAMYWYRQDPGQGLRLIYYSQIVNDFQKGDIAEGYSVSREKKESFPLTVTSAQKNPTAFYLCASSPGQFPYEQYFGPGTRLTVT.

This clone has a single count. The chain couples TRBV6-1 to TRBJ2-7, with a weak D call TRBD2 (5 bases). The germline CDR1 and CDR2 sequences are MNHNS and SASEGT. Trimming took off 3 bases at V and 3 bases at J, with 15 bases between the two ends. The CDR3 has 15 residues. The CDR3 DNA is TGTGCCAGCAGTGATTTGGGCGGGCCCGTCTACGAGCAGTACTTC. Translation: CASSDLGGPVYEQYF.

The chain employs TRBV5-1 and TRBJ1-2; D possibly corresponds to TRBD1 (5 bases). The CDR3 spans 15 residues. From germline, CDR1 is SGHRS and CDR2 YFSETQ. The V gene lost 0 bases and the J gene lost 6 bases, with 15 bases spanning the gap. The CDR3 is CASSLAPAGGDGYTF. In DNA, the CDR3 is TGCGCCAGCAGCTTGGCCCCTGCCGGGGGTGATGGCTACACCTTC.

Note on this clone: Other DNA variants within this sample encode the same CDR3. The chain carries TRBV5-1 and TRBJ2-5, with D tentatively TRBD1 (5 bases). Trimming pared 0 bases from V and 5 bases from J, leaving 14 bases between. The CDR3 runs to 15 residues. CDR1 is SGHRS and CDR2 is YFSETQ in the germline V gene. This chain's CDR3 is CASSLGLGAGETQYF. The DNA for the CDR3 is TGCGCCAGCAGCTTGGGTCTAGGGGCAGGGGAGACCCAGTACTTC. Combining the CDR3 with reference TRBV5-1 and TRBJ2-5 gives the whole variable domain KAGVTQTPRYLIKTRGQQVTLSCSPISGHRSVSWYQQTPGQGLQFLFEYFSETQRNKGNFPGRFSGRQFSNSRSEMNVSTLELGDSALYLCASSLGLGAGETQYFGPGTRLLVL.

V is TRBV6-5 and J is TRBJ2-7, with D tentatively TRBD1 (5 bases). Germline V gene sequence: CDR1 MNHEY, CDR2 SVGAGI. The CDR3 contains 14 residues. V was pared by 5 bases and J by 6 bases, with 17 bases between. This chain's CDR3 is CASSGQGPVGEQYF. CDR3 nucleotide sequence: TGTGCCAGCAGTGGGCAGGGTCCTGTGGGCGAGCAGTACTTC.

For the CDR3, the DNA is TGCGCCAGCAGCCAAGAACGGGGGACCCTTTACGAGCAGTACTTC. Its protein product is CASSQERGTLYEQYF. The chain couples TRBV4-1 to TRBJ2-7; tentatively, D is TRBD2 (6 bases). V was shortened by 0 bases and J by 4 bases, with 13 bases between the two germline ends. CDR3 length: 15 amino acids. CDR1 MGHRA and CDR2 YSYEKL come from the germline V gene.

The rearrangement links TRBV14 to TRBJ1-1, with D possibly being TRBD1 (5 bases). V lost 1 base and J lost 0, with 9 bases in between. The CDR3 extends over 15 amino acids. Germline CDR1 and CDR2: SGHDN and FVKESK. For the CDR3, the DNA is TGTGCCAGCAGCCAAGTTCGGGGGATGAACACTGAAGCTTTCTTT. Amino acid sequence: CASSQVRGMNTEAFF.

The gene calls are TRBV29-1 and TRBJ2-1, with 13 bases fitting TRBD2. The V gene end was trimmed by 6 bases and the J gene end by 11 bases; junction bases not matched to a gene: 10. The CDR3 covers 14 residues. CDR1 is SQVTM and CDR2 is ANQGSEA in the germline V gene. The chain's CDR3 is CSVERTSGGLQQFF. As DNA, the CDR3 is TGCAGCGTCGAGCGGACTAGCGGGGGCCTCCAGCAGTTCTTC.

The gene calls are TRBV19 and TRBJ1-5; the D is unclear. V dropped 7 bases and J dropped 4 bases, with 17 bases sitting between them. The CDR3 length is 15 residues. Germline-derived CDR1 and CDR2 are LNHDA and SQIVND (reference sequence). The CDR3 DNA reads TGTGCCAGTACCCTCCGGTGGGCACTTAATCAGCCCCAGCATTTT. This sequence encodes CASTLRWALNQPQHF. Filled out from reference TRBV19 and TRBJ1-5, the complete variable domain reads DGGITQSPKYLFRKEGQNVTLSCEQNLNHDAMYWYRQDPGQGLRLIYYSQIVNDFQKGDIAEGYSVSREKKESFPLTVTSAQKNPTAFYLCASTLRWALNQPQHFGDGTRLSIL.

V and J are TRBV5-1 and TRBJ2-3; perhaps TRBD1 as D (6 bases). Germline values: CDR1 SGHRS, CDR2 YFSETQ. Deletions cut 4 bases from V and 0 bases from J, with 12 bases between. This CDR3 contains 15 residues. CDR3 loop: CASSDRTESTDTQYF. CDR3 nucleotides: TGCGCCAGCAGCGACCGGACAGAAAGCACAGATACGCAGTATTTT.

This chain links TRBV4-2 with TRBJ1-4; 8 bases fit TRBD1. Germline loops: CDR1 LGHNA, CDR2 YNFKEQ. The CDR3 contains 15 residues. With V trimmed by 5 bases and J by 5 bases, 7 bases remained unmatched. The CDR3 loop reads CASSTGGGGNEKLFF. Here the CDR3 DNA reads TGTGCCAGCAGCACAGGGGGGGGAGGAAATGAAAAACTGTTTTTT.

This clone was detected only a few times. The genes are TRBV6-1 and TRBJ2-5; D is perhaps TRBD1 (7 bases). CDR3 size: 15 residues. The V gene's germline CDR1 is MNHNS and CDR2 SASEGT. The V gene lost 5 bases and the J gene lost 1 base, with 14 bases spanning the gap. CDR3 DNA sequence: TGTGCCAGCAGTCCGGGGGACAGACTCCAAGAGACCCAGTACTTC. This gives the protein CASSPGDRLQETQYF.

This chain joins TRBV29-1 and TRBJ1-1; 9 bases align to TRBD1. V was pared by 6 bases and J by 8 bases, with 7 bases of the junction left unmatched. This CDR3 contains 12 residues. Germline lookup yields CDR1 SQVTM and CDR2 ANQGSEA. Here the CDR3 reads CSVRDREGEAFF. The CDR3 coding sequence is TGCAGCGTCCGGGACAGGGAGGGAGAAGCTTTCTTT. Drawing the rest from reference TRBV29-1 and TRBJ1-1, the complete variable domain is SAVISQKPSRDICQRGTSLTIQCQVDSQVTMMFWYRQQPGQSLTLIATANQGSEATYESGFVIDKFPISRPNLTFSTLTVSNMSPEDSSIYLCSVRDREGEAFFGQGTRLTVV.

CDR3 bases: TGTGCCAGTAGTGTCGGTTTCAGGGGGTTCGACGAGCAGTACTTC. It translates to CASSVGFRGFDEQYF. The chain recombines TRBV19 with TRBJ2-7, with 7 positions matching TRBD1. The CDR3 is 15 amino acids. Germline values: CDR1 LNHDA, CDR2 SQIVND (reference sequence). V shed 5 bases and J 5 bases; nucleotides not matched to a gene: 12.

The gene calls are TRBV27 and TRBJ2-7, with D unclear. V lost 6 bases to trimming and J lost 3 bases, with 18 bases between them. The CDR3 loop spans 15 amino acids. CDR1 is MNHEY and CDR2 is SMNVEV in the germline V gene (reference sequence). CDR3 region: CASSPSPLIYYEQYF. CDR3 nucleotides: TGTGCCAGCAGCCCTTCGCCACTAATATACTACGAGCAGTACTTC.

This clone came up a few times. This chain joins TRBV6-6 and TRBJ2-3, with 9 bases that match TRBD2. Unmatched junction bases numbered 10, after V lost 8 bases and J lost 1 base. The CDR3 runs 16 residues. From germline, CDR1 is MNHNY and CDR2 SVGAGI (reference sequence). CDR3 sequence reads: CASSNPLAGGTDTQYF. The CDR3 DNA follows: TGTGCCAGCTCAAATCCCTTAGCGGGGGGCACAGATACGCAGTATTTT.

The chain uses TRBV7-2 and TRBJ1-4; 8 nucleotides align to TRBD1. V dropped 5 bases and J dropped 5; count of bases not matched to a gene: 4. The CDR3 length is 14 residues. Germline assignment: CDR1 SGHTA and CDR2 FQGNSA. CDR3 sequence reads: CASSRDRKNEKLFF. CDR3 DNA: TGTGCCAGCAGCCGGGACAGGAAGAATGAAAAACTGTTTTTT.